This TCR beta chain is from a study of cytomegalovirus exposure and HLA in healthy donors. Only a few counts were recorded for this clone. 13 Jbeta primers and 60 Vbeta primers were used for the PCR. Measured with immunoSEQ multiplex PCR; TCRdb has only the in-frame clones, and not every one. The sample consists of 130,000 or so clones, about 8.5% of them appearing once. The sequencing input was PBMCs. The receptor's source is a man in his forties in good health and CMV-seronegative.

The CDR3 bases are TGTGCCAGCAGCCAACGCGCGGAGAACACTGAAGCTTTCTTT. It yields the protein CASSQRAENTEAFF. The genes are TRBV9 and TRBJ1-1; the D is unclear. V lost 4 bases, J lost 1 base, and 11 bases lay in between. This CDR3 region has 14 residues. Germline loops: CDR1 SGDLS, CDR2 YYNGEE.